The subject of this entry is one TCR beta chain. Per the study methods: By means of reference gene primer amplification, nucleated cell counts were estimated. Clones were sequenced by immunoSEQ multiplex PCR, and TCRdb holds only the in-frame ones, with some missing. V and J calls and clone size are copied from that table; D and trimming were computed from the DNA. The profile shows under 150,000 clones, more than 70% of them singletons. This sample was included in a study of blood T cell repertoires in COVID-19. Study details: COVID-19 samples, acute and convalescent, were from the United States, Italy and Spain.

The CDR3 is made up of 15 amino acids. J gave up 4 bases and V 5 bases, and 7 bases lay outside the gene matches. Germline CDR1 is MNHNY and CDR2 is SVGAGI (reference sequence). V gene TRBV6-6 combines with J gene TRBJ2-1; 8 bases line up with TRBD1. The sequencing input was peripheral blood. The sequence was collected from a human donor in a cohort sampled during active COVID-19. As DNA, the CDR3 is TGTGCCAGCAGTCCTAGGACAGGGACTTACAATGAGCAGTTCTTC. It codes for CASSPRTGTYNEQFF.